These 27 T cell receptor beta chains share one sample of origin, sequenced in a study of CD8+CD57+ T cells in acquired aplastic anemia. Patients chosen for sequencing had CD8+CD57+ cells that had expanded, as shown by flow cytometry. Genomic DNA constituted the template upon which TCR beta VDJ and CDR3 profiling was performed. Via MiXCR, TCRdb re-called the reads, giving one row per CDR3 protein. Of 150,000 to 200,000 distinct CDR3 sequences in the sample, 63% are singletons; the top ten hold approximately 42%. The sample taken for sequencing was sorted CD4+, CD8+, or CD8+CD57+ T cells (not recorded which) from PBMCs. The origin of the receptors is a human donor with aplastic anemia.

The V call is TRBV29-1, the J call TRBJ1-4; possible D gene TRBD1, 6 bases. V dropped 0 bases and J dropped 15 bases, with 14 bases sitting between them. The CDR3 has 12 residues. From germline, CDR1 is SQVTM and CDR2 ANQGSEA. CDR3 bases: TGCAGCGTTGAAGAATCCGAGGGGGAGGTGTTTTTT. It is translated as CSVEESEGEVFF.

This chain links TRBV7-9 with TRBJ2-7, with D perhaps TRBD1 or TRBD2 (5 bases each). CDR3 size: 12 residues. Between the trimmed V and J ends, which lost 4 bases and 13 bases, there was a span of 17 bases. Germline V gene data show CDR1 as SEHNR and CDR2 as FQNEAQ (reference sequence). The CDR3 spells CASSSGRRVNYF. In nucleotides, the CDR3 is TGTGCCAGCAGCTCGGGACGTCGGGTGAATTACTTC.

V usage is TRBV19 and J usage is TRBJ1-2; a possible D gene is TRBD1 (5 bases). The V end was cut by 5 bases, the J end by 5 bases, with 12 bases between. The CDR3 totals 13 residues. The germline gives CDR1 LNHDA, CDR2 SQIVND (reference sequence). In DNA, the CDR3 is TGTGCCAGTAGTGACTTGGGACCGTATGGCTACACCTTC. Protein product: CASSDLGPYGYTF.

The chain has TRBV20-1 and TRBJ2-1; a possible D gene is TRBD2 (6 bases). Germline V CDR1 and CDR2: DFQATT, SNEGSKA (reference sequence). Trimming stripped 4 bases from V and 4 bases from J, with 23 bases between. The CDR3 runs to 17 residues. In DNA, the CDR3 is TGCAGTGCTACATCTAGTCACCCACGCGGGGTTTACAATGAGCAGTTCTTC. Encoded protein: CSATSSHPRGVYNEQFF.

J is TRBJ2-7 and V is TRBV15; D perhaps matches TRBD2 (6 bases). V was shortened by 5 bases and J by 0 bases, with 11 bases between the two germline ends. Germline V gene sequence: CDR1 LNHNV, CDR2 YYDKDF (reference sequence). The CDR3 length is 14 residues. This CDR3 reads CATSSRDSSYEQYF. DNA for the CDR3: TGTGCCACCAGCTCTAGGGACTCCTCCTACGAGCAGTACTTC.

V and J are TRBV24-1 and TRBJ2-1; the match to TRBD1 covers 7 bases. Per the germline V gene, CDR1 is KGHDR and CDR2 is SFDVKD. The length of the CDR3 is 15 residues. Trimming at V came to 3 bases and at J to 3 bases, leaving 4 bases not matched to a gene. Written as DNA, the CDR3 is TGTGCCACCAGTGATAGCCAGGGGGACTACAATGAGCAGTTCTTC. Encoded protein: CATSDSQGDYNEQFF.

This clonotype was seen ten or more times. This chain links TRBV7-8 with TRBJ1-2; 10 bases map to TRBD1. With 4 bases clipped from V and 6 bases from J, the junction kept 5 bases outside the gene matches. Per germline, CDR1 SGHVS and CDR2 FQNEAQ. The CDR3 loop spans 14 amino acids. The chain's CDR3 is CASSYGTGADGYTF. The CDR3 DNA is TGTGCCAGCAGCTATGGGACAGGGGCAGATGGCTACACCTTC.

This clonotype was recorded a few times. The CDR3 is CATSRDSRGTQYF. In nucleotides, the CDR3 is TGTGCCACCAGCAGAGATAGCAGAGGTACGCAGTATTTT. J is TRBJ2-3 and V is TRBV15; D ambiguous. CDR3 length equals 13 residues. Germline V lookup: CDR1 LNHNV, CDR2 YYDKDF (reference sequence). Trimming removed 0 bases at V and 8 bases at J, with 9 bases between.

The genes are TRBV10-3 and TRBJ2-1; 10 bases fit TRBD1. Trimming at V came to 8 bases and at J to 5 bases, leaving 3 bases not matched to a gene. Germline lookup yields CDR1 ENHRY and CDR2 SYGVKD. The CDR3 is made up of 13 amino acids. The CDR3 DNA reads as TGTGCCATCGGACAGGGGGTAAACAATGAGCAGTTCTTC. Translated: CAIGQGVNNEQFF.

The CDR3 region is CASSEQTLSSYEQYF. CDR3 in DNA: TGTGCCAGCAGTGAACAGACACTGAGCTCCTACGAGCAGTACTTC. The V and J genes are TRBV2 and TRBJ2-7, with D unresolved. Trimming removed 2 bases from V and 0 bases from J, with 11 bases in between. CDR3 size: 15 residues. CDR1 and CDR2 (germline): SNHLY, FYNNEI.

This clonotype appeared many times. The rearrangement links TRBV19 to TRBJ1-5; 7 bases are a match to TRBD1. The length of the CDR3 is 17 residues. J was trimmed by 5 bases and V by 3 bases; bases with no gene match: 13. Germline V gene data show CDR1 as LNHDA and CDR2 as SQIVND (reference sequence). The CDR3 region is CASSIGRGQGVDQPQHF. DNA of the CDR3: TGTGCCAGTAGTATTGGACGGGGGCAGGGGGTGGATCAGCCCCAGCATTTT.

V gene TRBV7-8 combines with J gene TRBJ2-5, with TRBD2 matching 8 bases. The CDR3 has 16 amino acids. Unmatched junction bases numbered 12, after V lost 5 bases and J lost 4 bases. CDR1 and CDR2 (germline): SGHVS, FQNEAQ. The CDR3 nucleotides read TGTGCCAGCAGCAGCGGACTAGCCCCTCTTGTAGAGACCCAGTACTTC. This sequence encodes CASSSGLAPLVETQYF. The complete variable domain, with remaining parts taken from reference TRBV7-8 and TRBJ2-5, reads GAGVSQSPRYKVAKRGQDVALRCDPISGHVSLFWYQQALGQGPEFLTYFQNEAQLDKSGLPSDRFFAERPEGSVSTLKIQRTQQEDSAVYLCASSSGLAPLVETQYFGPGTRLLVL.

With regard to this clonotype: Being one base from a much bigger clone, this may be a read error. The chain couples TRBV9 to TRBJ2-2; TRBD1 might be the D (5 bases). The CDR3 has 13 amino acids. The V end lost 3 bases, the J end lost 6 bases, and 9 bases lay between the germline ends. Germline V gives CDR1 SGDLS, CDR2 YYNGEE. CDR3 amino acids: CASSATTAGELFF. CDR3 bases: TGTGCCAGCAGCGCCACGACAGCCGGGGAGCTGTTTTTT. Variable domain in full (rest from reference TRBV9 and TRBJ2-2): DSGVTQTPKHLITATGQRVTLRCSPRSGDLSVYWYQQSLDQGLQFLIQYYNGEERAKGNILERFSAQQFPDLHSELNLSSLELGDSALYFCASSATTAGELFFGEGSRLTVL.

With respect to this clonotype: Sequence at one end of the junction differs from germline and may be a read error. This chain joins TRBV7-6 and TRBJ1-5; D perhaps matches TRBD1 (5 bases). Germline V gene data show CDR1 as SGHVS and CDR2 as FNYEAQ. The CDR3 totals 14 residues. The CDR3 sequence: CASRLEGRNQPQHF. Here the CDR3 DNA reads TGTGCCAGCAGATTAGAGGGACGAAATCAGCCCCAGCATTTC.

This clonotype was seen only once. The CDR3 sequence: CASTRTGDNYGYTF. The CDR3 bases are TGTGCCAGCACCCGGACAGGGGACAACTATGGCTACACCTTC. The chain has TRBV2 and TRBJ1-2, with TRBD1 matching over 9 bases. J lost 2 bases, V lost 7 bases, and 5 bases had no gene match. CDR1 and CDR2 (germline): SNHLY, FYNNEI. The length of the CDR3 is 14 residues.

This clonotype was recorded only once. The rearrangement links TRBV19 to TRBJ1-3; 7 bases line up with TRBD1. V gave up 5 bases and J gave up 8 bases; unmatched junction bases: 9. The CDR3 consists of 14 residues. CDR1 and CDR2 (germline): LNHDA, SQIVND (reference sequence). CDR3 amino acids: CASSVGTVADTIYF. CDR3 sequence (DNA): TGTGCCAGTAGTGTCGGGACAGTCGCTGACACCATATATTTT.

The CDR3, as DNA: TGTGCCAGTAAAAGGCAGGGGGAGCTGTTTTTT. It codes for CASKRQGELFF. This sequence joins TRBV19 and TRBJ2-2; no clear D. The V gene's germline CDR1 is LNHDA and CDR2 SQIVND (reference sequence). This CDR3 spans 11 amino acids. Trimming shortened V by 7 bases and J by 8 bases, and 8 bases separated the two germline ends.

The gene calls are TRBV7-9 and TRBJ1-1; 7 bases agree with TRBD1. V gave up 0 bases and J gave up 2 bases; unmatched junction bases: 3. Germline CDR1 and CDR2: SEHNR and FQNEAQ (reference sequence). The length of the CDR3 is 15 residues. The CDR3: CASSLAGQSNTEAFF. CDR3 nucleotides: TGTGCCAGCAGCTTAGCGGGACAGTCTAACACTGAAGCTTTCTTT.

The chain combines TRBV28 with TRBJ1-2, with TRBD1 matching over 9 bases. This CDR3 spans 15 amino acids. Per germline, CDR1 MDHEN and CDR2 SYDVKM. The V gene end was trimmed by 6 bases and the J gene end by 4 bases; junction bases not matched to a gene: 9. CDR3 DNA: TGTGCCAGCAGAGGGGACAGGGAGACGATCTATGGCTACACCTTC. Its translation: CASRGDRETIYGYTF.

This clonotype was detected once. V is TRBV2 and J is TRBJ1-2, with D tentatively TRBD1 (5 bases). The CDR3 runs to 13 residues. The V gene lost 6 bases and the J gene lost 4 bases, with 12 bases spanning the gap. Germline-derived CDR1 and CDR2 are SNHLY and FYNNEI. The CDR3 DNA sequence: TGTGCCAGCAGATTCACAGGACCCTATGGCTACACCTTC. Amino acids: CASRFTGPYGYTF.

This clonotype was recorded at least ten times. This chain joins TRBV9 and TRBJ2-2, with TRBD2 identical over 9 bases. The junction had 1 base not matched to a gene; V was cut back by 0 bases and J by 1 base. In germline, CDR1 is SGDLS, CDR2 YYNGEE. CDR3 length: 16 residues. The CDR3 coding sequence is TGTGCCAGCAGCGTAGAAGCGGGGGGGAACACCGGGGAGCTGTTTTTT. This translates into CASSVEAGGNTGELFF.

The rearrangement joins TRBV10-3 to TRBJ1-3; D is ambiguous. Trimming removed 10 bases at V and 0 bases at J, with 7 bases between. CDR3 length: 12 residues. The germline V gene has CDR1 ENHRY and CDR2 SYGVKD. The CDR3 spells CAKSDSGNTIYF. The CDR3, as DNA: TGTGCCAAATCGGACTCTGGAAACACCATATATTTT.

This clonotype has at least ten counts. V and J are TRBV3-1 and TRBJ2-5; D is unresolved. This CDR3 contains 15 residues. V was trimmed by 0 bases and J by 3 bases, leaving 11 bases between them. Per the germline V gene, CDR1 is LGHDT and CDR2 is YNNKEL (reference sequence). The CDR3 reads CASSQDDWRKETQYF. The CDR3 DNA reads as TGTGCCAGCAGCCAAGATGACTGGCGGAAAGAGACCCAGTACTTC.

The chain recombines TRBV2 with TRBJ1-2; D is uncertain. Germline loops: CDR1 SNHLY, CDR2 FYNNEI. Trimming took 1 base from V and 2 from J, leaving 11 bases between them. CDR3 length: 15 residues. The CDR3 sequence is CASSEGWGGNYGYTF. DNA for the CDR3: TGTGCCAGCAGTGAAGGGTGGGGTGGGAACTATGGCTACACCTTC.

The rearrangement joins TRBV19 to TRBJ2-1; tentative D call: TRBD1 (6 bases). Germline V gives CDR1 LNHDA, CDR2 SQIVND (reference sequence). The CDR3 has 15 amino acids. V shed 4 bases and J shed 4 bases, with 14 bases lying between them. The CDR3 sequence: CASSTRMTGYNEQFF. As DNA, the CDR3 is TGTGCCAGTAGTACCAGGATGACAGGATACAATGAGCAGTTCTTC.

The count of this clonotype is one. The rearrangement links TRBV6-6 to TRBJ2-7; D call uncertain. Deletions cut 2 bases from V and 0 bases from J, with 8 bases between. CDR3 size: 14 residues. Looked up from germline, CDR1 is MNHNY and CDR2 is SVGAGI (reference sequence). For the CDR3, the DNA is TGTGCCAGCAGTTACGACGCGTTCTCCTACGAGCAGTACTTC. Amino acid sequence: CASSYDAFSYEQYF.

V and J are TRBV6-1 and TRBJ1-2; D remains ambiguous. The CDR3 runs to 13 residues. V was shortened by 4 bases and J by 3 bases, with 9 bases between the two germline ends. CDR1 and CDR2 from the germline V gene are MNHNS and SASEGT. The CDR3 coding sequence is TGTGCCAGCAGTGTCACGGCAGACTATGGCTACACCTTC. Its translation is CASSVTADYGYTF.